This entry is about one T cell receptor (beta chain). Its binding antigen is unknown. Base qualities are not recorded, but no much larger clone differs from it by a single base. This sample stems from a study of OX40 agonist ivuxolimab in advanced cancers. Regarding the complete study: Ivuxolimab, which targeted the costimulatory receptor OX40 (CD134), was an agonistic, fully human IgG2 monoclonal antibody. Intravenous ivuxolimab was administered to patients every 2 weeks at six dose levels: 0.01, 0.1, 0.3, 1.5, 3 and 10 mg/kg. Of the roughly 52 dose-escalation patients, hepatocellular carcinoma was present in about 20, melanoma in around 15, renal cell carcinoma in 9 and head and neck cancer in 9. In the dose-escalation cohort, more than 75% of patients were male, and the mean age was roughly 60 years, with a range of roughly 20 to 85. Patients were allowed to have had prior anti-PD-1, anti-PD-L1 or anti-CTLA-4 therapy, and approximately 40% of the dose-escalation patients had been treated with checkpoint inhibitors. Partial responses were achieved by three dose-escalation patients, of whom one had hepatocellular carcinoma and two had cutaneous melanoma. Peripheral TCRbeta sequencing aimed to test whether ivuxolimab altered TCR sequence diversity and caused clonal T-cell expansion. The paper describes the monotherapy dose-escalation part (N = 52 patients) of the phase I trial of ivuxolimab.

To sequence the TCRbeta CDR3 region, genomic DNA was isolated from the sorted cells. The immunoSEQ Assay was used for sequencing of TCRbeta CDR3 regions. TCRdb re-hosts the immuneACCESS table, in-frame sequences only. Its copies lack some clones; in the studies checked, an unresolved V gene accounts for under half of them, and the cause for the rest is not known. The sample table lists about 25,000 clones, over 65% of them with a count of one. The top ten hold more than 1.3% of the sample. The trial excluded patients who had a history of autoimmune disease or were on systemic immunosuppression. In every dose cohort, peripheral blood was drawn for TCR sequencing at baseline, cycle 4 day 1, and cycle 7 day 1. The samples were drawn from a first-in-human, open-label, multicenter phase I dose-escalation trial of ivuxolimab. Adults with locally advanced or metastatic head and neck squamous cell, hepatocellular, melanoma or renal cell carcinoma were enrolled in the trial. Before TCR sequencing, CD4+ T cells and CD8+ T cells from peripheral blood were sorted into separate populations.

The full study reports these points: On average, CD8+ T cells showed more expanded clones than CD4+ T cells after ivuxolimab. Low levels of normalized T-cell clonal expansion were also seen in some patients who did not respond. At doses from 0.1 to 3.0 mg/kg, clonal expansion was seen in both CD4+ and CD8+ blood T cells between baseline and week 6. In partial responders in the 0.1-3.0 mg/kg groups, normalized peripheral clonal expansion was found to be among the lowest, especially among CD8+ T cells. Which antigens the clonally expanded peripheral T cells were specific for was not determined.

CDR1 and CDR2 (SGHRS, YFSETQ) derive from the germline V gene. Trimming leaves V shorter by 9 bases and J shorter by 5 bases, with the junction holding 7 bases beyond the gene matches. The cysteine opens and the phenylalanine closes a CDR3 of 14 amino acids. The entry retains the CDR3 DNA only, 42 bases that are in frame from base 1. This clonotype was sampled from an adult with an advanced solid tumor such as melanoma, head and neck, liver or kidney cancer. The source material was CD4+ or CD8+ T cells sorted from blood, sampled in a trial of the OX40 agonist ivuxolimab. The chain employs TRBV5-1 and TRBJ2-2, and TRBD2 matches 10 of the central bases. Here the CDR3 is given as CATTILAGTGELFF. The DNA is TGCGCCACCACGATACTAGCGGGGACCGGGGAGCTGTTTTTT.